This TCR beta chain is from a study of T-cell reconstitution after alpha-beta-depleted transplantation in children. This sample's TCRbeta library carried unique molecular identifier barcodes. Each CDR3 protein is one row after TCRdb ran MiXCR on the PCR reads. The sample shows approximately 200,000 distinct CDR3 sequences, roughly 15% of them seen only once. This clonotype has at least ten counts. The CDR3 totals 11 residues. Trimming removed 7 bases at V and 8 bases at J, with 9 bases between. This sample comprised PBMCs from the stem cell graft donor, obtained from the stem cell graft. The TCR sequence derives from a human donor who donated a stem cell graft to a child with acute lymphoblastic leukemia. The J gene is TRBJ2-1, the V gene TRBV12-3 or TRBV12-4, with TRBD2 as a possible D gene (5 bases). CDR3 residues: CASTLGDEQFF. CDR3 DNA sequence: TGTGCCAGCACCCTCGGGGATGAGCAGTTCTTC.